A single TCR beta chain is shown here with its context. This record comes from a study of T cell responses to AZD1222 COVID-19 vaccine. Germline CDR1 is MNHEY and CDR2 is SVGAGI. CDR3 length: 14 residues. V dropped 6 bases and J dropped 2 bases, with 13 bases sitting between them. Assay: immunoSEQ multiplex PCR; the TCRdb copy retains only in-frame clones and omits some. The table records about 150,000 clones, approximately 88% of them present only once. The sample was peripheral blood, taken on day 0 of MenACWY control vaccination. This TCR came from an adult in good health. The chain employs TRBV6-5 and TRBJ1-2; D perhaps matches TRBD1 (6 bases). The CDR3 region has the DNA TGTGCCAGCAGCGGACAGCGAGGAAACTATGGCTACACCTTC. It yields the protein CASSGQRGNYGYTF.